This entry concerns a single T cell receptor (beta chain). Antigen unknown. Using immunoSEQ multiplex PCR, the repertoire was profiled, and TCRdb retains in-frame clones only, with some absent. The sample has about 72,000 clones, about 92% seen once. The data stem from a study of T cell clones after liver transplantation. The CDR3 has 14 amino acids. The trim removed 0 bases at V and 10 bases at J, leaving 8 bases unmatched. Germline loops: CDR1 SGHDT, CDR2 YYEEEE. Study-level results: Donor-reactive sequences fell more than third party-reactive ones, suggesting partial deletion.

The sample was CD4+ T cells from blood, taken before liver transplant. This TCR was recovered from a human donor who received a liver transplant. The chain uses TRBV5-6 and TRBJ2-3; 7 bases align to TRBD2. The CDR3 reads CASSLDTRLAPQYF. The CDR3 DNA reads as TGTGCCAGCAGCTTGGATACCCGACTAGCCCCGCAGTATTTT.